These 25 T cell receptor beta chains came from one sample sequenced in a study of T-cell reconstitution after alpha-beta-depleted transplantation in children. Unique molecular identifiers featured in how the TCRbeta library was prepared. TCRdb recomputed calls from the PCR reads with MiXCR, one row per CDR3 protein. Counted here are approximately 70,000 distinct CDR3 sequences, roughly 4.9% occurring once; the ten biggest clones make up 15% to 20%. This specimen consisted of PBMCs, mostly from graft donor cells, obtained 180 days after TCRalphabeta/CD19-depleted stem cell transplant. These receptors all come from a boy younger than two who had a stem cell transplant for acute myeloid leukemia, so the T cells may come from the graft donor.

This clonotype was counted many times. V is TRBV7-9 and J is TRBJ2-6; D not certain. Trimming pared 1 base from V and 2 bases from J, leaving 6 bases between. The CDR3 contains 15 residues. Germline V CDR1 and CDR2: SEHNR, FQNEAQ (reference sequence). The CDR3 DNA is TGTGCCAGCAGCTTAGGGTATCCTGGGGCCAACGTCCTGACTTTC. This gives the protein CASSLGYPGANVLTF.

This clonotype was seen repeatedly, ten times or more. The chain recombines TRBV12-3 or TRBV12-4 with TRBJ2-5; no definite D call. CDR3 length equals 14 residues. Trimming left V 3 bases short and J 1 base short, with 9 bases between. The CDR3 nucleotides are TGTGCCAGCAGTTTTTCGGGTCGCCAAGAGACCCAGTACTTC. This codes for CASSFSGRQETQYF.

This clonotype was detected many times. CDR3 in amino acids: CASSPYTGIRGETQYF. CDR3 DNA: TGCGCCAGCAGCCCTTATACAGGGATCCGAGGAGAGACCCAGTACTTC. The rearrangement uses TRBV4-3 and TRBJ2-5; D might be TRBD1 (6 bases). The V gene lost 4 bases and the J gene lost 4 bases, with 19 bases spanning the gap. CDR1 and CDR2 from the germline V gene are LGHNA and YSLEER. The CDR3 covers 16 residues.

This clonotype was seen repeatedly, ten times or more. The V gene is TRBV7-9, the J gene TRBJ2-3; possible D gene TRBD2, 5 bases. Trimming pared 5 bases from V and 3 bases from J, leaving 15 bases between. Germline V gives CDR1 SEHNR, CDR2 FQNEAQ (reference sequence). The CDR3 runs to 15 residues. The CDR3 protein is CASSNRRPQTDTQYF. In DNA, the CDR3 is TGTGCCAGCAGCAATCGGAGGCCCCAGACAGATACGCAGTATTTT.

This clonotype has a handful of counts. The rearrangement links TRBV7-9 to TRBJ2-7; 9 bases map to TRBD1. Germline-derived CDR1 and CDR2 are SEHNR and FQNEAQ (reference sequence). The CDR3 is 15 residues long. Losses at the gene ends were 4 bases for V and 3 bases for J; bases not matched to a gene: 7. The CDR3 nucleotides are TGTGCCAGCAGCTCCGGGACAGGGACGGACTACGAGCAGTACGTC. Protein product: CASSSGTGTDYEQYV.

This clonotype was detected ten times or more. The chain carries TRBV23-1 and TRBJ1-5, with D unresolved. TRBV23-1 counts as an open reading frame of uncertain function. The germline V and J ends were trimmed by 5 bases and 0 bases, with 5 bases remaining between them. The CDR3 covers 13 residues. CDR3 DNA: TGCGCCAGCAGTGTGTATAGCAATCAGCCCCAGCATTTT. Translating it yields CASSVYSNQPQHF.

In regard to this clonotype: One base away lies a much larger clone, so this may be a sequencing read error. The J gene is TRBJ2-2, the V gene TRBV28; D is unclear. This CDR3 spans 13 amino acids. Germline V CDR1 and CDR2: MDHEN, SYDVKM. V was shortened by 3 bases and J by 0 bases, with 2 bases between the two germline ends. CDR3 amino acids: CASSLTNTGELFF. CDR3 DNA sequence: TGTGCCAGCAGTTTGACGAACACCGGGGAGCTGTTTTTT.

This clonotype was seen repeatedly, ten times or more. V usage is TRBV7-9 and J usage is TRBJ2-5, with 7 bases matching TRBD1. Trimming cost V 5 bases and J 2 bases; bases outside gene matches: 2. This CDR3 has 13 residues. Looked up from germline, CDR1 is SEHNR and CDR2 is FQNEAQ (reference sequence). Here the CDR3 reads CASSQQGQETQYF. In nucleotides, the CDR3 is TGTGCCAGCAGCCAACAGGGGCAAGAGACCCAGTACTTC.

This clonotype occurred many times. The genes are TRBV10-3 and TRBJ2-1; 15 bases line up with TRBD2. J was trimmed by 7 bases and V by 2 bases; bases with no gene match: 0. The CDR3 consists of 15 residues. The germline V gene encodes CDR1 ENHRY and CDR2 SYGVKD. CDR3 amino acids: CAISEGTSGGNEQFF. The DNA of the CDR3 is TGTGCCATCAGTGAGGGGACTAGCGGGGGGAATGAGCAGTTCTTC.

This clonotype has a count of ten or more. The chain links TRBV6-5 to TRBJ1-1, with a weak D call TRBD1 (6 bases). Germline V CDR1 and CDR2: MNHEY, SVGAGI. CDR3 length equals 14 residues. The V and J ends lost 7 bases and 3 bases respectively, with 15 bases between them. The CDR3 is CASMVPSGDTEAFF. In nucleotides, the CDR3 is TGTGCCAGCATGGTTCCGTCAGGGGACACTGAAGCTTTCTTT.

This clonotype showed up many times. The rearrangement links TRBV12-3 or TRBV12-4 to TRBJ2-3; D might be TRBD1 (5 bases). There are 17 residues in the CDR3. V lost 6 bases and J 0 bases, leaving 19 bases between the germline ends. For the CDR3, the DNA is TGTGCCAGCAGCTCACGACAGCCTCCCCCTAGCACAGATACGCAGTATTTT. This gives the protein CASSSRQPPPSTDTQYF.

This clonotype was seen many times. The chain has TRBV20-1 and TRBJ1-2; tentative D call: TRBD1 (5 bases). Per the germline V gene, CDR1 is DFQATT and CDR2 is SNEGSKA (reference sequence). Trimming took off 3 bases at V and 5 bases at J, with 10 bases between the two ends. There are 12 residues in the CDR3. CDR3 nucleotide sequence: TGCAGTGCTAGGGGGGGGGTATATGGCTACACCTTC. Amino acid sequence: CSARGGVYGYTF.

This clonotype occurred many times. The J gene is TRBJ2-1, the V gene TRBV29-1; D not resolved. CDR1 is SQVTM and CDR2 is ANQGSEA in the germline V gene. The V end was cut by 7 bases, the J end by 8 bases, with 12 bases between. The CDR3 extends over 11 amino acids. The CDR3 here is CSALHPDEQFF. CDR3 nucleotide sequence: TGCAGCGCCCTGCATCCCGATGAGCAGTTCTTC.

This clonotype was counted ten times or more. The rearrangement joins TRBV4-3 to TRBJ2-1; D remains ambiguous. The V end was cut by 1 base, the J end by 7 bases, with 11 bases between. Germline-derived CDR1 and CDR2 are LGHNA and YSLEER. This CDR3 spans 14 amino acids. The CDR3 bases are TGCGCCAGCAGCCAAGGCTCGTCCCGGAATGAGCAGTTCTTC. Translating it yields CASSQGSSRNEQFF.

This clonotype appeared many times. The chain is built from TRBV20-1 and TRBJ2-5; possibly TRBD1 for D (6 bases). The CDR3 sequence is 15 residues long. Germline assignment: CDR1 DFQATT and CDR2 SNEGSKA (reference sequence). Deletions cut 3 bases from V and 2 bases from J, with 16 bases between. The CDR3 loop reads CSASGPPGEQETQYF. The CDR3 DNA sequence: TGCAGTGCTAGTGGGCCCCCAGGGGAGCAAGAGACCCAGTACTTC.

The CDR3 loop is CASSGQSRQPQHF. As DNA, the CDR3 is TGTGCCAGCAGCGGACAGAGCCGTCAGCCCCAGCATTTT. This chain connects TRBV6-1 to TRBJ1-5; possible D gene TRBD1, 6 bases. The germline V and J ends were trimmed by 6 bases and 6 bases, with 12 bases remaining between them. From germline, CDR1 is MNHNS and CDR2 SASEGT. This CDR3 is 13 amino acids long.

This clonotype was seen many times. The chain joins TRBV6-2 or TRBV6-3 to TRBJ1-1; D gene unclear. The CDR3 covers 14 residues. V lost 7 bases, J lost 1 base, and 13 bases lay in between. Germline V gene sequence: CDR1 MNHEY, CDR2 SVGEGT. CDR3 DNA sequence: TGTGCCAGCACCTTACTCGGCCAGAACACTGAAGCTTTCTTT. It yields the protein CASTLLGQNTEAFF.

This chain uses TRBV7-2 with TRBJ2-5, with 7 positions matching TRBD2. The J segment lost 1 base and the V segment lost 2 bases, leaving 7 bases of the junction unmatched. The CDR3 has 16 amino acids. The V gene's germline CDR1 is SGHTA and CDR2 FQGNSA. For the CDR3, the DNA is TGTGCCAGCAGCTTACGGGGAGGGCAGTTCCAAGAGACCCAGTACTTC. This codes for CASSLRGGQFQETQYF.

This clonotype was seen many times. In DNA form, the CDR3 reads TGTGCCAGCAGCTCGTGGACTAGCGGGGGAGGTGAGCAGTACGTC. This codes for CASSSWTSGGGEQYV. V usage is TRBV11-2 and J usage is TRBJ2-7; 13 bases fit TRBD2. Germline V gene lookup returns CDR1 SGHAT and CDR2 FQNNGV. V shed 4 bases, J shed 7 bases, and the junction held 7 bases outside the gene matches. The CDR3 spans 15 residues.

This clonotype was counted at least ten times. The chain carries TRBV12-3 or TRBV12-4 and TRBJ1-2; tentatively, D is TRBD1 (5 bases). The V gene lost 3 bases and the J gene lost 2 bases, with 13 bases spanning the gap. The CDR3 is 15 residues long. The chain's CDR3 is CASSFELRVNYGYTF. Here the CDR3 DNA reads TGTGCCAGCAGTTTTGAACTCAGGGTCAACTATGGCTACACCTTC.

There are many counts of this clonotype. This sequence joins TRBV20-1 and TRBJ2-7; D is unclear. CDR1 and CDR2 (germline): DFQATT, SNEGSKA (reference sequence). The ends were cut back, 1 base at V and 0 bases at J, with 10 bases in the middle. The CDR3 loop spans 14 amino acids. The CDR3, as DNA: TGCAGTGCTAGAGGAAGGATCAGCTCCTACGAGCAGTACTTC. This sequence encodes CSARGRISSYEQYF.

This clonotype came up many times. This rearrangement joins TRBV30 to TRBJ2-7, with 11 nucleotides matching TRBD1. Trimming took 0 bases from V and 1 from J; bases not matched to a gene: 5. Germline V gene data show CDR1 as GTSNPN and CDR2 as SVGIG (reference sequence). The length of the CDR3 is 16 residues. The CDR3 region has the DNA TGTGCCTGGAGTGTAGGACAGGGGGCAACATCCTACGAGCAGTACTTC. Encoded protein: CAWSVGQGATSYEQYF.

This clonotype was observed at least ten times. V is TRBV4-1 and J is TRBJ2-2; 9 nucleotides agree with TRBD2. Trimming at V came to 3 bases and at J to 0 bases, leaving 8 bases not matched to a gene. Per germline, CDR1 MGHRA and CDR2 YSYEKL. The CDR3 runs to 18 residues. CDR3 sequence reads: CASSHRGGAKTNTGELFF. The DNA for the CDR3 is TGCGCCAGCAGCCACCGCGGGGGGGCGAAGACGAACACCGGGGAGCTGTTTTTT.

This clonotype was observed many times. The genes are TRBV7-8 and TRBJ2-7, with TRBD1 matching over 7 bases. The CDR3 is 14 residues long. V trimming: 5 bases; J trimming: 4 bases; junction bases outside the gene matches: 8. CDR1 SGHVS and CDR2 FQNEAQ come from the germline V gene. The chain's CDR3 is CASSLAGGRYEQYF. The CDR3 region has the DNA TGTGCCAGCAGCCTCGCAGGGGGTAGGTACGAGCAGTACTTC.

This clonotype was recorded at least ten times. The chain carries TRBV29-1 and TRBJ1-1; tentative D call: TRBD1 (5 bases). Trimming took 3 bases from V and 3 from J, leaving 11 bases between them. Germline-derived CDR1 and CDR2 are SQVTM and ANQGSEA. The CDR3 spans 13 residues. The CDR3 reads CSVDSRTHTEAFF. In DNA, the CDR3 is TGCAGCGTTGATTCACGGACACACACTGAAGCTTTCTTT.